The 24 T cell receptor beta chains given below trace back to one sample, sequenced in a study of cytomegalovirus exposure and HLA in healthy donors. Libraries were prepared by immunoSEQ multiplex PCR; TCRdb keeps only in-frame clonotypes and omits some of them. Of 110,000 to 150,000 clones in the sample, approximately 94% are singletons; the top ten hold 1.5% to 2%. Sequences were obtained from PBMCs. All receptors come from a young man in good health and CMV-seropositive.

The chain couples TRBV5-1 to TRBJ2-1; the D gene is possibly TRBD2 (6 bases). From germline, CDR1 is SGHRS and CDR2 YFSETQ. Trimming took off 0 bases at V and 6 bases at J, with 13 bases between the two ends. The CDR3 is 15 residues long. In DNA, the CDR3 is TGCGCCAGCAGCTTGGGCGGGACCACGGGCAATGAGCAGTTCTTC. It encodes CASSLGGTTGNEQFF.

The CDR3 DNA follows: TGTGCCAGCAGTGAAGAATTAAGGGGGAGAGGCACCATATATTTT. Translating gives CASSEELRGRGTIYF. The V and J genes are TRBV6-1 and TRBJ1-3; possibly TRBD1 for D (6 bases). The CDR3 extends over 15 amino acids. V was shortened by 1 base and J by 9 bases, with 16 bases between the two germline ends. Germline values: CDR1 MNHNS, CDR2 SASEGT.

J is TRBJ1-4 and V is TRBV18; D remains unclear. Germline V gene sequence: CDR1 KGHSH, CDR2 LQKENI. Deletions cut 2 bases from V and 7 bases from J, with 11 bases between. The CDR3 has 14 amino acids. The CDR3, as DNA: TGTGCCAGCTCACCAGGGCAGTCCTCTGAAAAACTGTTTTTT. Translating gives CASSPGQSSEKLFF.

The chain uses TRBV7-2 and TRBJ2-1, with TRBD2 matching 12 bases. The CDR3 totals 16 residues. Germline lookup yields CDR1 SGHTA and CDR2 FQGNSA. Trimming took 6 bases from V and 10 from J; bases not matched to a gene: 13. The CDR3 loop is CASRRTPLAGGREQFF. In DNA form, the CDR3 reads TGTGCCAGCAGACGAACCCCCCTAGCGGGAGGGCGGGAGCAGTTCTTC.

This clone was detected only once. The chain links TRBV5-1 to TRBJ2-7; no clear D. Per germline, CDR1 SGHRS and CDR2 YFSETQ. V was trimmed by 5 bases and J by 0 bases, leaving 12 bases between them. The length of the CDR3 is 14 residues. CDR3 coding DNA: TGCGCCAGCAGGGAGAATCCCAGCTCCTACGAGCAGTACTTC. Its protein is CASRENPSSYEQYF.

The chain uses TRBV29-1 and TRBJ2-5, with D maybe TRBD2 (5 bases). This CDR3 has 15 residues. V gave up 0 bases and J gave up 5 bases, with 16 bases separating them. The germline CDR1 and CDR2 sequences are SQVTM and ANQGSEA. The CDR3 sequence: CSVEEGRRRIETQYF. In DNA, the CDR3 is TGCAGCGTTGAAGAAGGTCGCAGGAGGATCGAGACCCAGTACTTC.

The CDR3 is CASRTPRGREYRETQYF. The CDR3 DNA sequence: TGTGCCAGCAGAACACCCCGAGGGCGGGAGTATCGGGAGACCCAGTACTTC. The V gene is TRBV28, the J gene TRBJ2-5, with 7 bases aligning to TRBD2. Germline CDR1 and CDR2: MDHEN and SYDVKM. CDR3 length: 17 residues. The V gene end was trimmed by 6 bases and the J gene end by 5 bases; junction bases not matched to a gene: 18.

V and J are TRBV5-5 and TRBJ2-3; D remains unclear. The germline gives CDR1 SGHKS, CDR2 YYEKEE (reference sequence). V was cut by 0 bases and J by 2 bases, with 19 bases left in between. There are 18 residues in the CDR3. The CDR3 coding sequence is TGTGCCAGCAGCTTGGAAAGGTGGGCATCCATACACACAGATACGCAGTATTTT. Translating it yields CASSLERWASIHTDTQYF.

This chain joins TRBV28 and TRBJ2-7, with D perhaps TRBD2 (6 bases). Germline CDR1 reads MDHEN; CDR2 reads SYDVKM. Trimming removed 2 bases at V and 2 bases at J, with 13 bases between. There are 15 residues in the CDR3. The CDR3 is CASSLAPPGAYEQYF. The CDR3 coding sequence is TGTGCCAGCAGTTTAGCCCCCCCGGGAGCCTACGAGCAGTACTTC.

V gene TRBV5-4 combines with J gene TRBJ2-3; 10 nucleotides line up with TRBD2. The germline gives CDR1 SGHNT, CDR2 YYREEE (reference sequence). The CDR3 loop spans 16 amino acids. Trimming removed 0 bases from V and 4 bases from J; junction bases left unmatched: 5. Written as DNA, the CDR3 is TGTGCCAGCAGCTTGGGGCTAGCGGGAGTGGCAGATACGCAGTATTTT. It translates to CASSLGLAGVADTQYF. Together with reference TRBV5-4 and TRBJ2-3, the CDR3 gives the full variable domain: ETGVTQSPTHLIKTRGQQVTLRCSSQSGHNTVSWYQQALGQGPQFIFQYYREEENGRGNFPPRFSGLQFPNYSSELNVNALELDDSALYLCASSLGLAGVADTQYFGPGTRLTVL.

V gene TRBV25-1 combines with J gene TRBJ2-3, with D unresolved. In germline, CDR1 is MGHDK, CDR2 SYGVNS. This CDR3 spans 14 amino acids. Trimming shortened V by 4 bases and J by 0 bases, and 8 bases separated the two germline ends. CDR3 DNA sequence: TGTGCCAGCAGTGGCAAACTTAGCACAGATACGCAGTATTTT. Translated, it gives CASSGKLSTDTQYF.

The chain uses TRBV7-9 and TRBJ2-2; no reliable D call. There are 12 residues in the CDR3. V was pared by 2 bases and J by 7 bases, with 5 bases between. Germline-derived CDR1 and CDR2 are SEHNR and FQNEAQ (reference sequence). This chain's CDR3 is CASSLIGGELFF. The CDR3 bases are TGTGCCAGCAGCTTAATCGGCGGGGAGCTGTTTTTT. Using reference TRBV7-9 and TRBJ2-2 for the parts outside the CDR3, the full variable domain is DTGVSQNPRHKITKRGQNVTFRCDPISEHNRLYWYRQTLGQGPEFLTYFQNEAQLEKSRLLSDRFSAERPKGSFSTLEIQRTEQGDSAMYLCASSLIGGELFFGEGSRLTVL.

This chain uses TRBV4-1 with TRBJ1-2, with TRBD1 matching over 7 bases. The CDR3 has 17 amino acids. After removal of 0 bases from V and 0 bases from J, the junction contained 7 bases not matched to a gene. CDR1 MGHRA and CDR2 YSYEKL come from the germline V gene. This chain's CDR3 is CASSQESGGVANYGYTF. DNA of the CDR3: TGCGCCAGCAGCCAAGAGTCAGGGGGAGTAGCTAACTATGGCTACACCTTC.

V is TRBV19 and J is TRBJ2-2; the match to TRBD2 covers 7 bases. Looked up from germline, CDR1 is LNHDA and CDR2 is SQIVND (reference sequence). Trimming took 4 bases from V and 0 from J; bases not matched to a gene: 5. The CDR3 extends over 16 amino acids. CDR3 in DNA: TGTGCCAGTAGTAGTCGGCTAGCGGCGAACACCGGGGAGCTGTTTTTT. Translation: CASSSRLAANTGELFF.

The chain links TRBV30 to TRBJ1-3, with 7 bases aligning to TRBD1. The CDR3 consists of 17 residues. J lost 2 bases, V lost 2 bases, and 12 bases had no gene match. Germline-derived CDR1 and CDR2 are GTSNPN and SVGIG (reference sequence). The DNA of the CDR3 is TGTGCCTGGAGTTCGGGACAGACTACATACACTGGAAACACCATATATTTT. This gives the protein CAWSSGQTTYTGNTIYF.

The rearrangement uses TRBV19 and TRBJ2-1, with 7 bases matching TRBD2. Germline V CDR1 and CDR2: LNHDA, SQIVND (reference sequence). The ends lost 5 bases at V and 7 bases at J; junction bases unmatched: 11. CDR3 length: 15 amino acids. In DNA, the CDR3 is TGTGCCAGTAGTTTGACGGGACTAAGGGAGAATGAGCAGTTCTTC. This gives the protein CASSLTGLRENEQFF.

CDR3 loop: CASSFRLAGVGETQYF. DNA of the CDR3: TGTGCCAGCAGCTTTAGACTAGCGGGAGTAGGAGAGACCCAGTACTTC. The chain links TRBV5-6 to TRBJ2-5; 12 positions match TRBD2. Germline CDR1 and CDR2: SGHDT and YYEEEE. The CDR3 runs 16 residues. V shed 2 bases and J 4 bases; nucleotides not matched to a gene: 6.

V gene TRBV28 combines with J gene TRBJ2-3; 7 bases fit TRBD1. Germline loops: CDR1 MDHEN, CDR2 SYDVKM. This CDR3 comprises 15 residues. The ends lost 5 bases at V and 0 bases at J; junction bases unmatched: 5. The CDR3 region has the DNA TGTGCCAGCAGTACCGGGACAGACAGCACAGATACGCAGTATTTT. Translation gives CASSTGTDSTDTQYF.

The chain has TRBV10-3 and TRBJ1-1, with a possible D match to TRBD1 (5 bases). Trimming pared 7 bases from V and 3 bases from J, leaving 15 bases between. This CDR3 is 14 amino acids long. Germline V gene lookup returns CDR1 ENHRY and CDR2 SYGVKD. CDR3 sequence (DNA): TGTGCCATCAATCCAGGGTTGATCGACACTGAAGCTTTCTTT. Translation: CAINPGLIDTEAFF.

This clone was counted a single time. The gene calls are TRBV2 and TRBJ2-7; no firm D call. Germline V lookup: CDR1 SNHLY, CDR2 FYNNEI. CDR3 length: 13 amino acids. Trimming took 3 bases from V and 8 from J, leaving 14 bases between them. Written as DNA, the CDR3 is TGTGCCAGCAGTGACGGTAGCCGGTTGAAGCAGTACTTC. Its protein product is CASSDGSRLKQYF.

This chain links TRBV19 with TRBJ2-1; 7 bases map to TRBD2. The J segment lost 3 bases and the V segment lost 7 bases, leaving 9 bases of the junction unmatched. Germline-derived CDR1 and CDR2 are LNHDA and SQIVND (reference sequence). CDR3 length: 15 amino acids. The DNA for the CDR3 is TGTGCCAGTATGCGTGGGGGAGGGAACTACAATGAGCAGTTCTTC. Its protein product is CASMRGGGNYNEQFF.

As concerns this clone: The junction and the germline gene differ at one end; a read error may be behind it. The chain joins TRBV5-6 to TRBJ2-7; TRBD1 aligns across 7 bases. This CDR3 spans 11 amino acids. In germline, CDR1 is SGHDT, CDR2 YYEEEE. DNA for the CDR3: TGTGCCAGCAGCGCCCTCGACAGGGAGTTCTTC. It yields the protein CASSALDREFF.

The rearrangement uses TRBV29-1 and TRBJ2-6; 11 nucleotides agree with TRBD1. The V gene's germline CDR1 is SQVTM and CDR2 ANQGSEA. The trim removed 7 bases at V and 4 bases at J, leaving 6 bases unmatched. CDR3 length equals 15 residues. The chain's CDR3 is CSARDRGAGANVLTF. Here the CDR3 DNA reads TGCAGCGCGCGGGACAGGGGGGCCGGGGCCAACGTCCTGACTTTC. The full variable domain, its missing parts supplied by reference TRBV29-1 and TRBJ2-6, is SAVISQKPSRDICQRGTSLTIQCQVDSQVTMMFWYRQQPGQSLTLIATANQGSEATYESGFVIDKFPISRPNLTFSTLTVSNMSPEDSSIYLCSARDRGAGANVLTFGAGSRLTVL.

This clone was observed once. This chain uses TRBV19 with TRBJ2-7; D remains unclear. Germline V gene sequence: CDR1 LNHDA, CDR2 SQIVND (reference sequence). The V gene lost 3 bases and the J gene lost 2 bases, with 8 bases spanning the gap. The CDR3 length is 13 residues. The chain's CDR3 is CASSITEPYEQYF. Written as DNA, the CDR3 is TGTGCCAGTAGTATTACAGAGCCCTACGAGCAGTACTTC.